These T cell receptor beta chains were read from a single sample in a study of OX40 agonist ivuxolimab in advanced cancers. Method: immunoSEQ multiplex PCR; TCRdb's copy keeps in-frame clones and lacks some. The repertoire holds approximately 49,000 clones, with 80% to 85% as singletons. The material sequenced was CD4+ or CD8+ T cells sorted from blood, taken in a trial of the OX40 agonist ivuxolimab. The receptors originated from an adult with an advanced solid tumor such as melanoma, head and neck, liver or kidney cancer. Each CDR3 is given with its conserved first and last residue. Fields, in order: V gene, J gene, clone size, D gene, CDR3 length, CDR3 protein, CDR3 DNA. D genes are given only for firm matches. Size tells how often a clone was seen (once, few, many) or the class of an expanded clone, and some rows leave it out.

TRBV6-1,TRBJ2-3,NA,NA,15,CASSFTSTSTDTQYF,TGTGCCAGCAGTTTTACTTCCACTAGCACAGATACGCAGTATTTT
TRBV9,TRBJ2-7,NA,NA,14,CASSVGPSSYEQYF,TGTGCCAGCAGCGTAGGGCCGAGCTCCTACGAGCAGTACTTC
TRBV7-9,TRBJ2-2,NA,NA,15,CASSPLGEYTGELFF,TGTGCCAGCAGCCCCTTGGGAGAGTACACCGGGGAGCTGTTTTTT
TRBV28,TRBJ2-3,NA,NA,16,CASSSVDYLSTDTQYF,TGTGCCAGCAGTTCAGTGGACTACCTTAGCACAGATACGCAGTATTTT
TRBV29-1,TRBJ1-1,NA,NA,11,CSVKLNTEAFF,TGCAGCGTTAAACTGAACACTGAAGCTTTCTTT
TRBV10-2,TRBJ1-1,few,NA,13,CASSGTRNTEAFF,TGCGCCAGCAGTGGGACAAGGAACACTGAAGCTTTCTTT
TRBV2,TRBJ1-1,NA,NA,16,CASSENVGWVYTEAFF,TGTGCCAGCAGTGAAAATGTGGGATGGGTGTACACTGAAGCTTTCTTT
TRBV27,TRBJ2-7,NA,NA,17,CASSLGATSGRVGEQYF,TGTGCCAGCAGTTTAGGGGCTACTTCTGGGCGGGTTGGCGAGCAGTACTTC
TRBV6-6,TRBJ2-7,NA,TRBD1,13,CASTLGQGGEQYF,TGTGCCAGCACTCTGGGACAGGGTGGCGAGCAGTACTTC
TRBV19,TRBJ2-1,NA,TRBD2,14,CASSIGRGAYEQFF,TGTGCCAGTAGTATCGGGCGGGGGGCCTATGAGCAGTTCTTC
TRBV6-5,TRBJ1-5,NA,TRBD1,13,CASSPTGVQPQHF,TGTGCCAGCAGCCCCACAGGGGTTCAGCCCCAGCATTTT
TRBV10-1,TRBJ1-2,NA,NA,15,CASSESRSGGYGYTF,TGCGCCAGCAGTGAGTCGAGATCTGGCGGCTATGGCTACACCTTC
TRBV6-5,TRBJ1-5,few,NA,15,CASSPARGDNQPQHF,TGTGCCAGCAGTCCCGCTCGGGGGGACAATCAGCCCCAGCATTTT
TRBV28,TRBJ2-3,NA,NA,15,CASRHQGLSADTQYF,TGTGCCAGCAGACATCAGGGGTTATCCGCAGATACGCAGTATTTT
TRBV7-9,TRBJ1-2,NA,NA,13,CASSSGAGVGYTF,TGTGCCAGCAGCTCGGGGGCGGGCGTGGGCTACACCTTC
TRBV27,TRBJ1-1,once,NA,15,CASSLSITGNTEAFF,TGTGCCAGCAGTTTATCGATCACAGGGAACACTGAAGCTTTCTTT
TRBV7-6,TRBJ1-2,NA,NA,13,CASSHLGGDGYTF,TGTGCCAGCAGCCACTTGGGGGGCGATGGCTACACCTTC
TRBV6-6,TRBJ2-7,NA,NA,12,CASSYTGYEQYF,TGTGCCAGCAGTTATACCGGGTACGAGCAGTACTTC
TRBV10-1,TRBJ2-4,NA,TRBD2,17,CASSERGLADGKNIQYF,TGCGCCAGCAGTGAACGGGGCCTAGCGGACGGCAAAAACATTCAGTACTTC